This TCR beta chain was recovered during a study of T cell responses to AZD1222 COVID-19 vaccine. Clones were read by immunoSEQ multiplex PCR, and TCRdb kept only the in-frame ones, dropping some. The table shows roughly 190,000 clones, with about nine tenths occurring only once. This CDR3 region has 17 residues. The V and J ends lost 2 bases and 4 bases, in that order; junction bases with no gene match: 8. The germline gives CDR1 MDHEN, CDR2 SYDVKM. The sequence derives from an adult who received the AZD1222 COVID-19 vaccine. V gene TRBV28 combines with J gene TRBJ2-2, with 9 positions matching TRBD1. The sequenced sample was peripheral blood, obtained 28 days after the second AZD1222 dose. The CDR3 spells CASSLRITGGITGELFF. For the CDR3, the DNA is TGTGCCAGCAGTTTAAGGATCACAGGGGGCATCACCGGGGAGCTGTTTTTT. Complete variable domain (other parts from reference TRBV28 and TRBJ2-2): DVKVTQSSRYLVKRTGEKVFLECVQDMDHENMFWYRQDPGLGLRLIYFSYDVKMKEKGDIPEGYSVSREKKERFSLILESASTNQTSMYLCASSLRITGGITGELFFGEGSRLTVL.